A single T cell receptor beta chain is shown here with its context. The antigen is unknown. The data originate from a study of T cell responses to AZD1222 COVID-19 vaccine. Study-wide results and caveats: Spike-specific TCR breadth and depth were elevated following two AZD1222 doses.

Data came from immunoSEQ multiplex PCR; TCRdb stores just in-frame clones and leaves some out. The table has roughly 140,000 clones, roughly 90% seen once; the top ten hold about 1.9%. Doses given second, at about 4 or about 12 weeks, were pooled. V was clipped by 1 base and J by 0 bases, with 8 bases between them. The CDR3 runs to 16 residues. Germline values: CDR1 SGHRS, CDR2 YFSETQ. The specimen comprised peripheral blood, sampled 28 days after the second AZD1222 dose. The chain is built from TRBV5-1 and TRBJ2-6; TRBD1 might be the D (5 bases). The sequence derives from an adult who received the AZD1222 COVID-19 vaccine. CDR3 sequence: CASSLSQGSGANVLTF. CDR3 bases: TGCGCCAGCAGCTTGTCTCAGGGCTCTGGGGCCAACGTCCTGACTTTC.